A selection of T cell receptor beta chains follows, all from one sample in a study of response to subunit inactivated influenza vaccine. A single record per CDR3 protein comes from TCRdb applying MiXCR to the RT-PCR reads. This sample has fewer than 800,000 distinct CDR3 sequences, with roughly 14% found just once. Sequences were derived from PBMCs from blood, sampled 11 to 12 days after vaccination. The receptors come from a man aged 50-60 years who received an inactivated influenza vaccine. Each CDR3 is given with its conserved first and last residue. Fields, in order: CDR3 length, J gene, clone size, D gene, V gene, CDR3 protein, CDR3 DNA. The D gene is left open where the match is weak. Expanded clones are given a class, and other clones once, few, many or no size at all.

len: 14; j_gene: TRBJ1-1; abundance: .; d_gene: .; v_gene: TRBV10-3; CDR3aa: CAISSGRGIDEAFF; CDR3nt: TGTGCCATCTCTTCGGGCAGGGGTATAGATGAAGCTTTCTTT
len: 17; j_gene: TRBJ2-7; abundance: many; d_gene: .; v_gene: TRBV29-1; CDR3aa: CSVEEGGKETSRYEQYF; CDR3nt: TGCAGCGTTGAAGAGGGAGGAAAGGAGACGAGTCGCTACGAGCAGTACTTC
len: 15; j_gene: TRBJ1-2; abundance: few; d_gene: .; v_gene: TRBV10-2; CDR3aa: CASRVGQYPNYGYTF; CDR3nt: TGCGCCAGCAGGGTAGGACAGTACCCTAACTATGGCTACACCTTC
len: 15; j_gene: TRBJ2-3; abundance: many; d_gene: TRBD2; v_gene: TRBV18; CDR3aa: CASSPTSGGTDTQYF; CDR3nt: TGTGCCAGCAGTCCGACTAGCGGGGGCACAGATACGCAGTATTTT
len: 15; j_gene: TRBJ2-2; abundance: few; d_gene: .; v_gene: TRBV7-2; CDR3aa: CASSPRRDHTGELFF; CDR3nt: TGTGCCAGCAGCCCGAGGCGGGACCACACCGGGGAGCTGTTTTTT
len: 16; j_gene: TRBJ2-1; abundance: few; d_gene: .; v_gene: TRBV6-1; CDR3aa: CASSPPGGETYNEQFF; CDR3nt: TGTGCCAGCAGTCCCCCTGGAGGGGAGACTTACAATGAGCAGTTCTTC
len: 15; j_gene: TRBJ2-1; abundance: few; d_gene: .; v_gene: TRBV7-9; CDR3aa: CASSFTVGQTGGQFF; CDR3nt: TGTGCCAGCAGCTTCACGGTCGGCCAGACCGGGGGGCAGTTCTTC
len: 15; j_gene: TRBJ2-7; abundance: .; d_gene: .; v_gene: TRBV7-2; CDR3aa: CASSLSVRRVYEQYF; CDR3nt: TGTGCCAGCAGCTTATCGGTCCGGCGGGTCTACGAGCAGTACTTC
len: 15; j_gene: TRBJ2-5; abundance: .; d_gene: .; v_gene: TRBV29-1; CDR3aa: CSVEDPSEGRETQYF; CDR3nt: TGCAGCGTTGAAGATCCGTCGGAGGGTAGAGAGACCCAGTACTTC
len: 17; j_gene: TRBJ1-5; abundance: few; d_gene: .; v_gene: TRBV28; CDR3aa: CASSPTHMSGRNQPQHF; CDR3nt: TGTGCCAGCAGTCCAACCCATATGTCGGGACGCAATCAGCCCCAGCATTTT
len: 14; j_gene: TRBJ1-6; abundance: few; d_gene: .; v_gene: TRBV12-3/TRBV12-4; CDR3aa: CASSLDRINSPLHF; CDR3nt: TGTGCCAGCAGTTTAGACAGAATAAATTCACCCCTCCACTTT
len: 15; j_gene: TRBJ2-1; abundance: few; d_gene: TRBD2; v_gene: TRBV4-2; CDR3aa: CASSQESGGYNEQFF; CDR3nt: TGTGCCAGCAGCCAAGAAAGCGGGGGCTACAATGAGCAGTTCTTC
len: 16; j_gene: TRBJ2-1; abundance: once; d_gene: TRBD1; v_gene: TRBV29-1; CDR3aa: CSVEDRDRGQGNEQFF; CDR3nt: TGCAGCGTTGAAGATCGGGACAGGGGGCAAGGAAATGAGCAGTTCTTC
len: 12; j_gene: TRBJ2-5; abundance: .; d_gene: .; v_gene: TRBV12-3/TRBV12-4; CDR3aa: CASSWVGETQYF; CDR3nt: TGTGCCAGCAGTTGGGTGGGAGAGACCCAGTACTTC
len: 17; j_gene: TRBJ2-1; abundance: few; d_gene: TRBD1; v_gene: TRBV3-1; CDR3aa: CASSQETGTAFYNEQFF; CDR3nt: TGTGCCAGCAGCCAGGAAACCGGGACAGCCTTCTACAATGAGCAGTTCTTC
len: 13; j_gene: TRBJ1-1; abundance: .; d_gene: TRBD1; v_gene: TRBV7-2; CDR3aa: CASSRQGAMEAFF; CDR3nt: TGTGCCAGCAGCAGACAGGGGGCCATGGAAGCTTTCTTT
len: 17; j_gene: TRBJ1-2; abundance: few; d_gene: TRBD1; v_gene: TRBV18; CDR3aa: CASSPGTGTLDTYGYTF; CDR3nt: TGTGCCAGCTCACCTGGGACAGGAACTTTGGATACCTATGGCTACACCTTC
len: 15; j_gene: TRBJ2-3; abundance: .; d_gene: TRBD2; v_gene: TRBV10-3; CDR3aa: CAISESSGSTDTQYF; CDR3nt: TGTGCCATCAGTGAGTCTAGCGGGAGCACAGATACGCAGTATTTT
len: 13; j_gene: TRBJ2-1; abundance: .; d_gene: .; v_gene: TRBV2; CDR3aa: CASVHWAYNEQFF; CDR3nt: TGTGCCAGCGTACACTGGGCTTACAATGAGCAGTTCTTC
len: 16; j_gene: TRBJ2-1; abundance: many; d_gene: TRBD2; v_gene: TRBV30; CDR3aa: CAWSVGSAGGGHEQFF; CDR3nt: TGTGCCTGGAGTGTAGGCTCAGCGGGAGGGGGGCATGAGCAGTTCTTC
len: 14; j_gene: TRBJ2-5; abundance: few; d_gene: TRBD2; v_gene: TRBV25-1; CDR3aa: CASSDWGGGETQYF; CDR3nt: TGTGCCAGCAGTGATTGGGGGGGAGGAGAGACCCAGTACTTC
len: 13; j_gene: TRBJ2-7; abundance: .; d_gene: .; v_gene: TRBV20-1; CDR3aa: CSANSDAAYEQYF; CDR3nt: TGCAGTGCTAATTCGGACGCCGCCTACGAGCAGTACTTC
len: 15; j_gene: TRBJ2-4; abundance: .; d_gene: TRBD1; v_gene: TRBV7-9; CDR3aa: CASSKGQAPKNIQYF; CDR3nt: TGTGCCAGCAGCAAGGGACAGGCCCCGAAAAACATTCAGTACTTC
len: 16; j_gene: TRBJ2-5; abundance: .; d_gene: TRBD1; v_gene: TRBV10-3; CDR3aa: CAISERVAGGGETQYF; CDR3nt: TGTGCCATCAGTGAGAGAGTGGCAGGGGGCGGGGAGACCCAGTACTTC